These 11 T cell receptor beta chains originate from one sample sequenced in a study of control samples from healthy donors and cancer patients. Sequencing used immunoSEQ multiplex PCR; TCRdb keeps in-frame clones, though not all of them. Among around 200,000 clones listed, roughly 93% were seen once. The sequenced sample consisted of blood. All receptors derive from a man between 18 and 35 years old in good health.

V and J are TRBV12-5 and TRBJ1-5, with 10 bases matching TRBD1. Germline CDR1 and CDR2: LGHNT and FRNRAP. The length of the CDR3 is 22 residues. Losses at the gene ends were 0 bases for V and 4 bases for J; bases not matched to a gene: 21. In DNA, the CDR3 is TGTGCTAGTGGTTTGGTACAGATCAGGGACAGGGGAACCCGTACTTCAAATCAGCCCCAGCATTTT. Encoded protein: CASGLVQIRDRGTRTSNQPQHF.

This rearrangement joins TRBV28 to TRBJ1-2, with D uncertain. Germline V gene lookup returns CDR1 MDHEN and CDR2 SYDVKM. The CDR3 is 11 amino acids. The V gene lost 1 base and the J gene lost 10 bases, with 7 bases spanning the gap. In nucleotides, the CDR3 is TGTGCCAGCAGTTTATACCCCCACTACACCTTC. Protein: CASSLYPHYTF.

The chain couples TRBV5-1 to TRBJ1-1; D not certain. Germline-derived CDR1 and CDR2 are SGHRS and YFSETQ. The V end lost 4 bases, the J end lost 3 bases, and 16 bases lay between the germline ends. This CDR3 has 15 residues. This CDR3 is CASSQLTRRDTEAFF. In DNA, the CDR3 is TGCGCCAGCAGCCAACTGACACGGCGAGACACTGAAGCTTTCTTT.

The rearrangement uses TRBV7-9 and TRBJ2-2, with D uncertain. Looked up from germline, CDR1 is SEHNR and CDR2 is FQNEAQ (reference sequence). The CDR3 is made up of 14 amino acids. The V end was cut by 3 bases, the J end by 5 bases, with 10 bases between. The CDR3 loop is CASSFPETTGELFF. CDR3 nucleotides: TGTGCCAGCAGCTTCCCAGAAACAACCGGGGAGCTGTTTTTT.

V usage is TRBV5-1 and J usage is TRBJ2-1; TRBD1 agrees at 8 bases. J gave up 4 bases and V 0 bases, and 0 bases lay outside the gene matches. The CDR3 contains 14 residues. Germline lookup yields CDR1 SGHRS and CDR2 YFSETQ. The CDR3 protein is CASSLGDRYNEQFF. The DNA for the CDR3 is TGCGCCAGCAGCTTGGGGGACAGGTACAATGAGCAGTTCTTC.

The CDR3 nucleotides are TGTGCCAGCAGTGAAGTACGGGACGCGGGGACGCAGTATTTT. The encoded protein is CASSEVRDAGTQYF. The chain joins TRBV2 to TRBJ2-3; D might be TRBD2 (6 bases). From germline, CDR1 is SNHLY and CDR2 FYNNEI. Trimming removed 1 base from V and 9 bases from J, with 14 bases in between. The CDR3 extends over 14 amino acids.

The chain has TRBV4-1 and TRBJ2-5, with 8 positions matching TRBD2. Germline assignment: CDR1 MGHRA and CDR2 YSYEKL. Trimming removed 3 bases from V and 5 bases from J; junction bases left unmatched: 11. The CDR3 spans 16 residues. Here the CDR3 DNA reads TGCGCCAGCAGCCAGAAGCGGGGGCCACTTGGGGAGACCCAGTACTTC. Its protein product is CASSQKRGPLGETQYF.

This clone was picked up one time. This sequence joins TRBV9 and TRBJ2-1; D gene uncertain. Trimming left V 1 base short and J 9 bases short, with 11 bases between. The V gene's germline CDR1 is SGDLS and CDR2 YYNGEE. The length of the CDR3 is 13 residues. This chain's CDR3 is CASSVSADREQFF. In DNA form, the CDR3 reads TGTGCCAGCAGCGTATCGGCAGACCGTGAGCAGTTCTTC.

Written as DNA, the CDR3 is TGTGCCAGCAGCCGGAGGACAGGGGTTGGGCAGCCCCAGCATTTT. This gives the protein CASSRRTGVGQPQHF. The gene calls are TRBV28 and TRBJ1-5, with 9 bases identical to TRBD1. CDR1 MDHEN and CDR2 SYDVKM come from the germline V gene. The CDR3 spans 15 residues. Trimming took 6 bases from V and 7 from J; bases not matched to a gene: 10.

The V gene is TRBV18, the J gene TRBJ2-3, with TRBD1 matching 12 bases. Germline V gene sequence: CDR1 KGHSH, CDR2 LQKENI. Trimming took 4 bases from V and 5 from J; bases not matched to a gene: 1. The CDR3 contains 14 residues. The CDR3 loop is CASSRDRGQDTQYF. CDR3 nucleotide sequence: TGTGCCAGCTCACGGGACAGGGGGCAAGATACGCAGTATTTT.

V gene TRBV27 combines with J gene TRBJ2-1; TRBD2 matches 12 bases. CDR1 and CDR2 from the germline V gene are MNHEY and SMNVEV (reference sequence). The CDR3 consists of 19 residues. The J segment lost 4 bases and the V segment lost 4 bases, leaving 14 bases of the junction unmatched. CDR3 residues: CASSSSPGTSGRRYNEQFF. Here the CDR3 DNA reads TGTGCCAGCAGTTCCTCCCCCGGGACTAGCGGGCGAAGATACAATGAGCAGTTCTTC.